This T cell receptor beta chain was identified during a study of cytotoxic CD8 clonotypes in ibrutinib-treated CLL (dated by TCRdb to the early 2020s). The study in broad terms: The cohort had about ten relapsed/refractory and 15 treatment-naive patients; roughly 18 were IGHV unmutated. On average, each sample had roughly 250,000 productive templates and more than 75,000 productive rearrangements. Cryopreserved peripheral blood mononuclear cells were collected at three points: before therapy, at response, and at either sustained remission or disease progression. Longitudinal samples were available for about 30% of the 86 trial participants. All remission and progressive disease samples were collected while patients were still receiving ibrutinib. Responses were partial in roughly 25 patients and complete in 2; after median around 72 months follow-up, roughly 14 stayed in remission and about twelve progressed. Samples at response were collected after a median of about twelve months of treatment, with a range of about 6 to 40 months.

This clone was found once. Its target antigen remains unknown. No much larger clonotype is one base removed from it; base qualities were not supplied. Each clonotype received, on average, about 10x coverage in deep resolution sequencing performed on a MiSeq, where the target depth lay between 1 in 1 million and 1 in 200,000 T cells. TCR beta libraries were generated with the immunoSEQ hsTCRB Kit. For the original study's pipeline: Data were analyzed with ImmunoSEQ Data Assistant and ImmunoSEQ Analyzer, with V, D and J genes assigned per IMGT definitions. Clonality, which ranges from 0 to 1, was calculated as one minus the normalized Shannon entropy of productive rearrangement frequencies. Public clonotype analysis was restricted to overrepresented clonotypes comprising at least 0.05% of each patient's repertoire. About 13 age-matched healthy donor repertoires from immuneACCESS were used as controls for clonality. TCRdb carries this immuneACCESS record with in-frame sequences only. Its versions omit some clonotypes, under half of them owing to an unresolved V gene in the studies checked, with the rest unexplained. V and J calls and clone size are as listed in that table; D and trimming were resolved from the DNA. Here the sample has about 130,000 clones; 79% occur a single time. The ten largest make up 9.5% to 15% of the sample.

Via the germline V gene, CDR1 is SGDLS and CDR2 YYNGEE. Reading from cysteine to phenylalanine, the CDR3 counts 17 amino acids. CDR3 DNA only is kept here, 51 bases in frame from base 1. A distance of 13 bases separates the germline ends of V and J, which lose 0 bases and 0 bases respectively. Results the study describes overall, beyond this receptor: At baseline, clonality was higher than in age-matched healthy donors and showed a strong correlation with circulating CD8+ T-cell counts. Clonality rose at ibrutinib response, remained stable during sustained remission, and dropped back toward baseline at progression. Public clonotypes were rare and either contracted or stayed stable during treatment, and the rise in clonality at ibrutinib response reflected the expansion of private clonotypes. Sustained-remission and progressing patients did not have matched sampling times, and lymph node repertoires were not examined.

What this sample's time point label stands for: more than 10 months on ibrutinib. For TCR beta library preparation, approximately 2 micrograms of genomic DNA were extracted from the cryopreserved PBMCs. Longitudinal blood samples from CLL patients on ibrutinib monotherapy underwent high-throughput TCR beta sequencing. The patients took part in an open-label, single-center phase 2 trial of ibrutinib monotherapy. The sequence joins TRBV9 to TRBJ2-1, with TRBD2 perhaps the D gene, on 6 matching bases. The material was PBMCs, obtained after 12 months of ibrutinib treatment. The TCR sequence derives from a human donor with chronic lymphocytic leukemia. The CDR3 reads CASSVGDWRSSYNEQFF. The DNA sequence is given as TGTGCCAGCAGCGTAGGGGACTGGCGAAGCTCCTACAATGAGCAGTTCTTC.